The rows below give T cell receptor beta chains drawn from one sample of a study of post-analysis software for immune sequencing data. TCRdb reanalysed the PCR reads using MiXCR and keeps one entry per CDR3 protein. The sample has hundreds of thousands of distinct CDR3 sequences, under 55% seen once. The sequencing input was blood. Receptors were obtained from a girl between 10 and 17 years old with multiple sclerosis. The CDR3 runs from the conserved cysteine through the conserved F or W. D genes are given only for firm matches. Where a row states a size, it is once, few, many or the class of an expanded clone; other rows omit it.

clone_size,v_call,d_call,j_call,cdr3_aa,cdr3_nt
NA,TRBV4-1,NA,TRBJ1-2,CASSQDHEITYGYTF,TGCGCCAGCAGCCAAGATCACGAGATAACCTATGGCTACACCTTC
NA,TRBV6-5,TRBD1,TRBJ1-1,CASRTTPGGLNTEAFF,TGTGCCAGTAGGACTACCCCAGGGGGACTGAACACTGAAGCTTTCTTT
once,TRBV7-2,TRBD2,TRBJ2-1,CASRPSLAGVRNERFF,TGTGCCAGCAGGCCCTCGCTAGCGGGGGTTCGCAATGAGCGGTTCTTC
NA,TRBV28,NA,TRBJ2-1,CASTGSSENEQFF,TGTGCCAGCACCGGGAGCTCGGAGAATGAGCAGTTCTTC
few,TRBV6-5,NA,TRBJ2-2,CASSYSTNTGELFF,TGTGCCAGCAGTTACTCGACGAACACCGGGGAGCTGTTTTTT
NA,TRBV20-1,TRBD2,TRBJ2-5,CSAGVGGLAKETQYF,TGCAGTGCTGGAGTTGGGGGACTAGCGAAAGAGACCCAGTACTTC
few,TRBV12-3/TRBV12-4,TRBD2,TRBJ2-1,CASSLGGTNDEQFF,TGTGCCAGCAGTTTGGGAGGGACCAACGATGAGCAGTTCTTC
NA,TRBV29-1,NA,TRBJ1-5,CSVQGYSNQPQHF,TGCAGCGTACAGGGTTATAGCAATCAGCCCCAGCATTTT
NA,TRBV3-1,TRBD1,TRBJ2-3,CASSHGTARDTQYF,TGTGCCAGCAGCCACGGGACAGCGAGAGATACGCAGTATTTT
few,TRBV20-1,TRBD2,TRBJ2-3,CSAQLAGVGDTQYF,TGCAGTGCTCAACTAGCGGGAGTAGGAGATACGCAGTATTTT
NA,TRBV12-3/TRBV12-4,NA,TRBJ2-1,CASSLLTARGDEQFF,TGTGCCAGCAGTTTGCTTACGGCCAGGGGGGATGAGCAGTTCTTC
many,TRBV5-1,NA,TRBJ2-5,CASSFTRIQETQYF,TGCGCCAGCAGCTTTACAAGAATTCAAGAGACCCAGTACTTC
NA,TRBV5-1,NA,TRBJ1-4,CASSLETREKLFF,TGCGCCAGCAGCTTGGAAACAAGGGAAAAACTGTTTTTT
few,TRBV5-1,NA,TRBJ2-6,CASSTDSSGANVLTF,TGCGCCAGCAGCACCGACAGCTCTGGGGCCAACGTCCTGACTTTC
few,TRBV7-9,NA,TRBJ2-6,CASSSPGRGLHSGANVLTF,TGTGCCAGCAGCTCCCCGGGCAGGGGCCTTCACTCTGGGGCCAACGTCCTGACTTTC
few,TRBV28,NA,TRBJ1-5,CASSFLGPSSNQPQHF,TGTGCCAGCAGTTTCCTCGGACCCAGCAGCAATCAGCCCCAGCATTTT
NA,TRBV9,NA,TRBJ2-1,CASSVASVYNEQFF,TGTGCCAGCAGCGTTGCTAGCGTATACAATGAGCAGTTCTTC